One sample yielded the 28 T cell receptor beta chains listed below, sequenced in a study of blood T cell repertoires in COVID-19. The protocol was immunoSEQ multiplex PCR, while the TCRdb copy is restricted to in-frame clones and leaves out a portion. The sample holds 80,000 to 100,000 clones; about 74% are singletons and the top ten take around 4%. Sequencing input: peripheral blood. These receptors came from a man between 65 and 85 years old with COVID-19, enrolled during active disease.

This clone showed up just a few times. The rearrangement joins TRBV5-1 to TRBJ2-3; 9 bases are a match to TRBD2. Germline loops: CDR1 SGHRS, CDR2 YFSETQ. V was pared by 1 base and J by 4 bases, with 1 base of the junction left unmatched. The CDR3 totals 14 residues. In DNA form, the CDR3 reads TGCGCCAGCAGCTTGTTAGCGGGAGCAGATACGCAGTATTTT. This sequence encodes CASSLLAGADTQYF.

This chain joins TRBV19 and TRBJ2-3; 12 bases agree with TRBD1. J was trimmed by 5 bases and V by 10 bases; bases with no gene match: 13. This CDR3 has 16 amino acids. From germline, CDR1 is LNHDA and CDR2 SQIVND (reference sequence). The CDR3 here is CATQSGGQGAGDTQYF. DNA for the CDR3: TGTGCCACGCAATCCGGGGGACAGGGGGCAGGAGATACGCAGTATTTT.

This clone was seen only once. The chain joins TRBV6-1 to TRBJ2-7; 10 nucleotides agree with TRBD2. Unmatched junction bases numbered 4, after V lost 5 bases and J lost 0 bases. Germline V gene lookup returns CDR1 MNHNS and CDR2 SASEGT. CDR3 size: 15 residues. The CDR3 here is CASSKLAGSSYEQYF. DNA of the CDR3: TGTGCCAGCAGTAAACTAGCGGGGAGCTCCTACGAGCAGTACTTC.

The chain couples TRBV27 to TRBJ1-2; no reliable D call. This CDR3 region has 13 residues. Germline CDR1 reads MNHEY; CDR2 reads SMNVEV (reference sequence). The V end lost 8 bases, the J end lost 8 bases, and 18 bases lay between the germline ends. The CDR3 protein is CASGVGPEVGYTF. Written as DNA, the CDR3 is TGTGCCAGCGGAGTCGGACCGGAGGTGGGCTACACCTTC.

This rearrangement joins TRBV27 to TRBJ2-3; 15 bases agree with TRBD2. The CDR3 contains 17 residues. V gave up 4 bases and J gave up 7 bases; unmatched junction bases: 9. Germline V gene lookup returns CDR1 MNHEY and CDR2 SMNVEV (reference sequence). CDR3 nucleotide sequence: TGTGCCAGCAGTTCTCCCGGACTAGCGGGAGGGCGATATACGCAGTATTTT. This codes for CASSSPGLAGGRYTQYF.

The V and J genes are TRBV11-2 and TRBJ2-1, with TRBD2 matching over 7 bases. J gave up 0 bases and V 4 bases, and 15 bases lay outside the gene matches. CDR1 is SGHAT, CDR2 FQNNGV, per germline. The CDR3 has 19 residues. CDR3 coding DNA: TGTGCCAGCAGCTCCCCTCGGGACTATGGACTTTACTCCTACAATGAGCAGTTCTTC. Protein: CASSSPRDYGLYSYNEQFF.

The J gene is TRBJ2-1, the V gene TRBV5-6; 13 bases map to TRBD2. V shed 3 bases, J shed 4 bases, and the junction held 13 bases outside the gene matches. Germline CDR1 reads SGHDT; CDR2 reads YYEEEE. This CDR3 region has 19 residues. This CDR3 reads CASSWRGPLAGGSYNEQFF. The CDR3 nucleotides read TGTGCCAGCAGCTGGCGGGGACCACTAGCGGGAGGGTCTTACAATGAGCAGTTCTTC.

The J gene is TRBJ2-3, the V gene TRBV28, with a weak D call TRBD2 (6 bases). The CDR3 runs 16 residues. Germline V gene sequence: CDR1 MDHEN, CDR2 SYDVKM. V lost 3 bases, J lost 2 bases, and 15 bases lay in between. CDR3 region: CASSLGSRGYTDTQYF. The CDR3 nucleotides are TGTGCCAGCAGTTTGGGGTCGCGGGGCTACACAGATACGCAGTATTTT.

J is TRBJ2-1 and V is TRBV11-2, with 7 nucleotides matching TRBD2. Germline CDR1 SGHAT, CDR2 FQNNGV. The CDR3 is made up of 15 amino acids. V dropped 8 bases and J dropped 5; count of bases not matched to a gene: 12. CDR3 in DNA: TGTGCCAGCGCCTACACAGCGGGATCGGACAATGAGCAGTTCTTC. Its protein product is CASAYTAGSDNEQFF.

The count of this clone is one. V usage is TRBV4-2 and J usage is TRBJ2-2; TRBD1 agrees at 8 bases. CDR3 length equals 16 residues. V shed 5 bases and J 2 bases; nucleotides not matched to a gene: 7. From germline, CDR1 is LGHNA and CDR2 YNFKEQ. For the CDR3, the DNA is TGTGCCAGCAGCTCCCCCGGGACAGGTAACACCGGGGAGCTGTTTTTT. The encoded protein is CASSSPGTGNTGELFF.

The chain couples TRBV19 to TRBJ2-7; maybe TRBD1 (6 bases). The V gene lost 3 bases and the J gene lost 6 bases, with 12 bases spanning the gap. This CDR3 is 13 amino acids long. Germline-derived CDR1 and CDR2 are LNHDA and SQIVND (reference sequence). This CDR3 is CASSMAQGSEQYF. For the CDR3, the DNA is TGTGCCAGTAGTATGGCACAGGGTTCCGAGCAGTACTTC. The full variable domain, rest sourced from reference TRBV19 and TRBJ2-7, is DGGITQSPKYLFRKEGQNVTLSCEQNLNHDAMYWYRQDPGQGLRLIYYSQIVNDFQKGDIAEGYSVSREKKESFPLTVTSAQKNPTAFYLCASSMAQGSEQYFGPGTRLTVT.

The chain links TRBV28 to TRBJ2-3; TRBD2 matches 7 bases. With 6 bases clipped from V and 1 base from J, the junction kept 10 bases outside the gene matches. The CDR3 spans 16 residues. Germline V CDR1 and CDR2: MDHEN, SYDVKM. The CDR3 protein is CASSPGSAGGTDTQYF. For the CDR3, the DNA is TGTGCCAGCAGCCCTGGCTCGGCGGGGGGCACAGATACGCAGTATTTT.

The chain has TRBV7-8 and TRBJ2-6; D remains unclear. This CDR3 region has 17 residues. Trimming shortened V by 1 base and J by 6 bases, and 16 bases separated the two germline ends. Germline CDR1 reads SGHVS; CDR2 reads FQNEAQ. The CDR3: CASSLGRRPDKANVLTF. The CDR3 DNA sequence: TGTGCCAGCAGCTTAGGCAGGCGTCCAGATAAGGCCAACGTCCTGACTTTC.

The chain combines TRBV9 with TRBJ2-3, with 7 bases matching TRBD2. J was trimmed by 3 bases and V by 1 base; bases with no gene match: 5. Germline CDR1 is SGDLS and CDR2 is YYNGEE. This CDR3 is built from 15 residues. CDR3 bases: TGTGCCAGCAGCGTAAGGGCTAGCGGAACAGATACGCAGTATTTT. It encodes CASSVRASGTDTQYF.

The genes are TRBV19 and TRBJ2-7; D unresolved. This CDR3 is built from 13 residues. Germline loops: CDR1 LNHDA, CDR2 SQIVND (reference sequence). The germline V and J ends were trimmed by 5 bases and 3 bases, with 11 bases remaining between them. The CDR3 spells CASSVSISYEQYF. CDR3 nucleotide sequence: TGTGCCAGTAGTGTCTCAATCAGCTACGAGCAGTACTTC.

A few counts support this clone. The CDR3 nucleotides are TGTGCCACCAGCAGTGGGGGGGGGCATCGGCAGCCCCAGCATTTT. This sequence encodes CATSSGGGHRQPQHF. The chain carries TRBV15 and TRBJ1-5; D is perhaps TRBD1 (6 bases). This CDR3 region has 15 residues. The germline gives CDR1 LNHNV, CDR2 YYDKDF (reference sequence). V lost 3 bases and J 7 bases, leaving 16 bases between the germline ends.

This clone came up once. The V and J genes are TRBV7-2 and TRBJ2-1, with 8 bases fitting TRBD2. CDR3 length equals 16 residues. Germline V gene data show CDR1 as SGHTA and CDR2 as FQGNSA. The J segment lost 3 bases and the V segment lost 5 bases, leaving 9 bases of the junction unmatched. The CDR3 spells CASSQAGTRDYNEQFF. CDR3 DNA sequence: TGTGCCAGCAGCCAAGCCGGGACTAGGGACTACAATGAGCAGTTCTTC. The variable domain in full, completed from reference TRBV7-2 and TRBJ2-1, reads GAGVSQSPSNKVTEKGKDVELRCDPISGHTALYWYRQSLGQGLEFLIYFQGNSAPDKSGLPSDRFSAERTGGSVSTLTIQRTQQEDSAVYLCASSQAGTRDYNEQFFGPGTRLTVL.

V and J are TRBV29-1 and TRBJ2-3; D is undetermined. V was clipped by 3 bases and J by 1 base, with 5 bases between them. Per the germline V gene, CDR1 is SQVTM and CDR2 is ANQGSEA. CDR3 length: 12 residues. In nucleotides, the CDR3 is TGCAGCGTTGATGTAGGCACAGATACGCAGTATTTT. This gives the protein CSVDVGTDTQYF.

The rearrangement links TRBV9 to TRBJ2-1; 8 bases match TRBD2. CDR1 is SGDLS, CDR2 YYNGEE, per germline. The CDR3 length is 16 residues. The J segment lost 8 bases and the V segment lost 2 bases, leaving 12 bases of the junction unmatched. This chain's CDR3 is CASSVSRERESDEQFF. The CDR3 DNA sequence: TGTGCCAGCAGCGTCTCTCGGGAGCGGGAGTCCGATGAGCAGTTCTTC.

The chain uses TRBV28 and TRBJ2-1; 7 bases match TRBD2. CDR3 length: 17 residues. The ends lost 3 bases at V and 8 bases at J; junction bases unmatched: 16. Per the germline V gene, CDR1 is MDHEN and CDR2 is SYDVKM. CDR3 protein: CASSFFLRREQSHEQFF. CDR3 DNA sequence: TGTGCCAGCAGTTTTTTTCTGAGGCGGGAGCAGTCCCATGAGCAGTTCTTC.

This chain uses TRBV4-3 with TRBJ2-5, with 12 bases that match TRBD2. CDR3 length equals 16 residues. Unmatched junction bases numbered 6, after V lost 1 base and J lost 6 bases. The V gene's germline CDR1 is LGHNA and CDR2 YSLEER. The CDR3, as DNA: TGCGCCAGCAGCCAAGGTCTAGCGGGAGGGAGGAAGACCCAGTACTTC. It is translated as CASSQGLAGGRKTQYF.

V usage is TRBV18 and J usage is TRBJ2-5; 8 bases agree with TRBD2. V lost 6 bases, J lost 1 base, and 4 bases stayed unmatched. CDR1 and CDR2 (germline): KGHSH, LQKENI. The CDR3 consists of 14 residues. CDR3 in amino acids: CASSPRGGQETQYF. The CDR3 DNA follows: TGTGCCAGCTCTCCCCGGGGGGGCCAAGAGACCCAGTACTTC.

V and J are TRBV3-1 (or the pseudogene TRBV3-2) and TRBJ2-1; D may be TRBD2 (6 bases). V lost 0 bases and J lost 8, with 20 bases in between. Germline assignment: CDR1 LGHDT and CDR2 YNNKEL (reference sequence). The CDR3 spans 17 residues. This chain's CDR3 is CASSQDRLVGGWDEQFF. The CDR3 DNA reads TGTGCCAGCAGCCAAGATCGGTTGGTGGGGGGTTGGGATGAGCAGTTCTTC.

The CDR3, as DNA: TGTGCCAGCAGCCAAGGTTTGGCAGAATTTTCACCCCTCCACTTT. This translates into CASSQGLAEFSPLHF. This chain links TRBV4-2 with TRBJ1-6; D is unresolved. Germline values: CDR1 LGHNA, CDR2 YNFKEQ. CDR3 length equals 15 residues. V was shortened by 1 base and J by 9 bases, with 13 bases between the two germline ends.

The chain couples TRBV5-1 to TRBJ1-1; the D gene is possibly TRBD1 (6 bases). The V and J ends lost 5 bases and 2 bases respectively, with 13 bases between them. The CDR3 is 14 amino acids. Per germline, CDR1 SGHRS and CDR2 YFSETQ. The CDR3 loop reads CASRLGQTNTEAFF. The CDR3 DNA sequence: TGCGCCAGCAGACTCGGACAGACTAACACTGAAGCTTTCTTT.

The chain couples TRBV19 to TRBJ2-1; 10 bases fit TRBD2. The V gene's germline CDR1 is LNHDA and CDR2 SQIVND (reference sequence). Germline trimming cut 7 bases from V and 4 bases from J; bases unmatched to any gene: 13. CDR3 length: 17 amino acids. The CDR3 loop is CASMKREGRERYNEQFF. The CDR3 nucleotides read TGTGCCAGTATGAAGCGGGAGGGCCGCGAGCGATACAATGAGCAGTTCTTC. The entire variable domain, with the rest obtained from reference TRBV19 and TRBJ2-1, is as follows: DGGITQSPKYLFRKEGQNVTLSCEQNLNHDAMYWYRQDPGQGLRLIYYSQIVNDFQKGDIAEGYSVSREKKESFPLTVTSAQKNPTAFYLCASMKREGRERYNEQFFGPGTRLTVL.

The genes are TRBV7-9 and TRBJ1-1; weak D call: TRBD1 (5 bases). The CDR3 sequence is 14 residues long. The V gene's germline CDR1 is SEHNR and CDR2 FQNEAQ (reference sequence). V lost 10 bases to trimming and J lost 4 bases, with 19 bases between them. CDR3 DNA sequence: TGTGCCACCACCCCCCGTGGGGGGGGCACTGAAGCTTTCTTT. Residues: CATTPRGGGTEAFF.

This clone turned up a few times. The rearrangement joins TRBV18 to TRBJ1-4; TRBD1 is a possible D gene (6 bases). Germline V gives CDR1 KGHSH, CDR2 LQKENI. The CDR3 spans 13 residues. Deletions cut 8 bases from V and 6 bases from J, with 13 bases between. The CDR3 sequence: CASVRKGDEKLFF. The CDR3 DNA reads TGTGCCAGCGTACGGAAGGGGGATGAAAAACTGTTTTTT.